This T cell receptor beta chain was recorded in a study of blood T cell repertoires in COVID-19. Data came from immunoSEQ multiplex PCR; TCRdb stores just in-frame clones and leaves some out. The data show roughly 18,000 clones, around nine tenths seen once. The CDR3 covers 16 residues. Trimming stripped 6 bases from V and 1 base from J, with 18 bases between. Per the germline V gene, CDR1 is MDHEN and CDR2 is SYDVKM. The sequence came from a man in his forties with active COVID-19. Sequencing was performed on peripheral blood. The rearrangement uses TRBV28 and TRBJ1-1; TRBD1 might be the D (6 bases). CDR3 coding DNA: TGTGCCAGCAGCCAGACAGGACCTGCAACGAACACTGAAGCTTTCTTT. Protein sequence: CASSQTGPATNTEAFF.